This T cell receptor beta chain was found in a study of cytomegalovirus exposure and HLA in healthy donors (dated by TCRdb to 2016 to 2017). Broadly, across the study: According to an earlier analysis of 550 to 750 of the donors, about 179 million T cells yielded 90 million to 140 million unique TCR beta sequences and 276 Gb of sequence data. Among around 400 genotyped donors of the cohort, an average of approximately 240,000 unique TCR beta nucleotide sequences were sequenced per donor, around 20% of them non-productive. Genome-wide SNP genotypes for about three fifths of the 666 donors were used in a later genetic analysis, which treated that subset as a discovery cohort. In the later analysis, no new phenotypic data were used to find candidate immune exposures; instead, reliance was placed on TCR beta sequences and their occurrence across donors. Along with the approximately 620-subject first cohort, a separate validation cohort of 120 different subjects was used. All discovery cohort repertoires had been generated on a single sequencing platform. Approximately 300 gigabases of sequencing data and approximately 85 million unique TCR sequences were included in an early release covering roughly 600 HLA-typed donors. An earlier analysis of roughly 600 of the donors used high-throughput TCR beta sequencing to judge whether each TCR beta V gene segment behaved as functional or pseudogenic. A later analysis re-analyzed previously published TCR beta repertoires from hundreds of donors and added high-resolution HLA genotyping to study TCR occurrence patterns. Of the approximately 400 genotyped donors, 65% to 90% fell in the genetic ancestry cluster associated with self-reported Caucasian donors. The aim of the study was to test whether cataloging public T cell receptors could identify signatures of past pathogen exposure. The study used immunosequencing to profile the T cell repertoires of more than 650 subjects and linked those repertoires to cytomegalovirus serostatus. Four to six DR-DQ haplotypes were handled as single units for association and clustering, since linkage in the cohort was strong. Typing coverage differed by locus: A, B, C, DRB1 and DQB1 were typed in roughly 620-630 donors, DQA1 in approximately 520, DPA1 in 600 to 610, and DPB1 in approximately 450. To predict cytomegalovirus infection status, the study combined high-throughput TCR immunosequencing, statistical association of individual TCRs with disease status, and machine learning. HLA typing included class I and class II loci at four-digit resolution. Donor age, sex, ethnicity and CMV serostatus were compiled alongside the repertoire data. The paper's findings and limits, for the study overall: A later analysis reported that several top co-occurrence clusters appeared linked to parvovirus B19, influenza, CMV and Epstein-Barr virus. According to a later genetic analysis, donors in an Asian-associated ancestry cluster had fewer N-insertions in productive TCRs than the approximately 700-donor mean. The presence/absence analyses assumed that sequencing depth was roughly uniform across donors, and that assumption may not be true. Because counts were too low, seventeen rarely observed V segments, including chromosome 9 orphons, were left out of the earlier analysis of 587 of the donors. Most TCR sequences were observed very rarely across donors, whereas some public TCRs were present in many individuals. Linkage disequilibrium might explain the correlated functional status among segregating V segments, but an unknown experimental factor could not be ruled out. In an earlier analysis of around 500 of the donors, most TCR beta V segments appeared in productive rearrangements about 87% or about 30% of the time, broadly matching IMGT annotations. A few of the identified cytomegalovirus-associated TCR beta chains were confirmed in vitro to be specific for cytomegalovirus antigens. Most CMV-associated TCR beta chains appeared to be HLA-restricted in a later analysis, and the HLA associations seemed to be driven largely by CMV exposure. In the study, around 150 TCR beta chains were listed as associated with cytomegalovirus. According to the authors, the approach could potentially be generalized to other disease states and immunological phenotypes. A later analysis associated 16,951 TCR beta sequences with specific HLA alleles at a false discovery rate of 0.05. The classifier was reported to diagnose cytomegalovirus status with high specificity and sensitivity in both the original and validation cohorts. A further reported finding was that TCR beta sequences accurately predicted the HLA-A and HLA-B alleles for most subjects in the first cohort. Because the 87-base-pair reads could not distinguish some IMGT-functional V segments, including TRBV6-2 and TRBV6-3, those segments were excluded. Because HLA typing was unavailable for some donors at each locus, only the typed subset was used in association tests. The only immune exposure information available for the cohort was CMV serostatus. In a later analysis, the rate of TCR association differed among HLA loci, with DRB1 alleles having the most associated TCRs and HLA-C alleles having the fewest. V-gene and J-gene trimming of TCR beta chains was associated with a missense DCLRE1C variant in a later genetic analysis, and the association was replicated in an independent cohort. Assigning TCR associations to individual alleles was difficult when HLA alleles, especially DR and DQ, strongly co-occurred. In a later analysis, HLA-associated TCR beta chains showed more clonal expansion and lower generation probabilities than non-associated chains that were equally common. The sequencing pipeline was judged likely to have produced a cluster of highly shared sequence variants as a technical artifact. The cohort was sequenced for TCR beta chains only, and without alpha or paired-chain data the features that could be detected were limited.

Remarks on this clone: The antigen it binds to is not known. No quality values exist for individual bases; no much larger clone is one base distant.

The cohort consisted of 670 or so healthy bone marrow donors. All cohort members were sampled while nominally healthy, although unrecorded immune exposures were likely present. The donor tested CMV seronegative and was one of the 352 seronegative cohort members. A peripheral blood sample was collected from each donor, and TCR beta sequencing was performed on peripheral blood mononuclear cells. Genomic DNA extraction from the blood cell samples was performed with the Qiagen DNeasy Blood Extraction Kit. The library was prepared using the immunoSEQ multiplex PCR assay. For the multiplex PCR, a mixture combining 60 forward primers for TCR Vbeta segments and 13 reverse primers for TCR Jbeta segments was used. A multiplex PCR assay on genomic DNA amplified the CDR3 region of rearranged TCR beta genes. Amplified TCR beta libraries were sequenced as 87-base-pair reads on the Illumina HiSeq System. In the source study's methods: A later analysis counted about 80 million unique TCR beta chains across the 670 or so repertoires, and around 9.9 million of these chains were shared by at least two donors. A nearest-neighbor algorithm error-corrected the raw reads and collapsed the reads into unique sequences, merging closely related sequences to remove PCR and sequencing errors. V, D and J gene segments were assigned by aligning CDR3 sequences to IMGT reference sequences. Each retained sequence needed at least a six-nucleotide match to both a V gene segment and a J gene segment. A rearrangement counted as productive if the CDR3 had no stop codons and remained in frame with V and J, and every other rearrangement counted as non-productive. Following IMGT convention, CDR3 was defined as the stretch from the second conserved V-encoded cysteine up to the conserved J-encoded phenylalanine. In an earlier analysis of more than 550 of the donors, sequences lacking an unambiguous match to a single V gene segment were excluded. In an earlier analysis of 500 to 750 of the donors, V segments were called functional above 56.7% productive rearrangements and were called segregating when the between-donor standard deviation exceeded 5%. A statistical classification framework was built to diagnose cytomegalovirus status from the catalog of TCR beta chain sequences. V and J gene assignment, in a later analysis, came from comparing TCR nucleotide sequences with IMGT/GENE-DB human TR gene sequences. Using the TCRdist pipeline, a later analysis assigned CDR3 sequences along with most-parsimonious VDJ recombination scenarios. In a later analysis, every TCR beta chain was defined by the combination of its CDR3 amino acid sequence and its V-gene family, and reads without a unique V-gene family were dropped. As a way to deal with suspected cross-contamination and a sequencing artifact, a later analysis dropped roughly 600 nucleotide sequences that were highly shared and had low generation probability. In a later analysis, a clonal expansion index for each public chain was calculated from normalized within-repertoire ranks of inferred template counts. In a later analysis, generation probabilities were computed with a VDJ recombination model fitted to out-of-frame rearrangements, and the resulting probabilities were checked against IGoR. A later analysis scored TCR-TCR, TCR-HLA and TCR-CMV co-occurrence with hypergeometric tests, applying a repertoire-size bias correction to TCR pairs. To estimate false discovery rates, a later analysis permuted the HLA or CMV assignments 20 times. In a later analysis, co-occurring TCRs were grouped using DBSCAN, and TCRdist sequence similarity was added for clustering within HLA-allele-positive subsets. For co-occurrence clustering, repertoires with fewer than 30,000 or more than 120,000 public chains were excluded, along with roughly 5 repertoires with anomalous nucleotide sharing. Imported from immuneACCESS, the table was reduced by TCRdb to in-frame sequences with V and J called. These copies leave out some clones; in studies compared against another copy, an unresolved V gene accounts for under half, and the cause of the remainder is not known. The V and J calls and clone size come from that table; D and trimming were worked out from the DNA. Across this sample there are more than 150,000 clones, with roughly 84% seen only once. The ten largest clones represent roughly 0.23% of the sample.

At the junction V is shortened by 4 bases and J by 4 bases; bases outside the gene matches: 11. Measured from the cysteine to the phenylalanine, the CDR3 is 16 residues long. This entry keeps only the CDR3 DNA: 48 bases, framed from base 1. CDR1 and CDR2 are read off the germline V gene as MGHRA and YSYEKL. Input material: PBMCs. The receptor comes from a girl younger than two in good health and CMV-seronegative. Recombination connected TRBV4-1 to TRBJ2-7, and 9 junctional nucleotides match TRBD2. The CDR3 protein: CASSPTLAGGVYEQYF. The nucleotides read TGCGCCAGCAGCCCCACCTTGGCGGGAGGGGTATACGAGCAGTACTTC.